The sequence of this TCR beta chain was determined in a study of blood T cell repertoires in COVID-19. Germline lookup yields CDR1 SGHNT and CDR2 YYREEE (reference sequence). V was clipped by 0 bases and J by 5 bases; unmatched bases: 0. The CDR3 runs to 13 residues. Clones were read by immunoSEQ multiplex PCR, and TCRdb kept only the in-frame ones, dropping some. Seen here are over 90,000 clones, approximately 91% observed once, and the top ten hold more than 3%. The clonotype was recovered from a woman between 70 and 85 years old with acute or convalescent COVID-19. Sequencing was done on a sample of peripheral blood. This chain connects TRBV5-4 to TRBJ1-2; 8 positions agree with TRBD1. Here the CDR3 reads CASSLDRGYGYTF. CDR3 coding DNA: TGTGCCAGCAGCTTGGACAGGGGGTATGGCTACACCTTC.